This record concerns one T cell receptor (beta chain) sequence. Antigen specificity is unknown. CDR3 size: 14 residues. J lost 8 bases, V lost 6 bases, and 4 bases had no gene match. It was roughly 10 milliliters of peripheral blood that were drawn from each donor. The sample comes from a study of blood T cells in healthy people across ages. Study-level findings and limits: More naive CD4+ cells and higher diversity marked long-lived donors relative to aged donors.

A second PCR of about 6 to 12 cycles used a sample-barcoded 5' primer and a J-beta primer mix. Using its own MiXCR run on the 5' RACE reads, TCRdb lists one record per CDR3 protein. In the table there are about 930,000 distinct CDR3 sequences, approximately 32% of which are singletons. These same records also appear under a second study, on T cells of mothers and their children. This second study notes: During the second PCR, the M1S primer introduced sample barcodes along with 2-4 random nucleotides. Mothers yielded over 8.5 million CDR3 reads, children some 2.8 million each.

The clonotype originates from a woman aged 40 to 50 in good health. The sample taken for sequencing was blood. The V call is TRBV12-3 or TRBV12-4, the J call TRBJ2-1; 13 bases agree with TRBD2. Here the CDR3 reads CASRLAGGPYEQFF. The CDR3 DNA follows: TGTGCCAGCAGACTAGCGGGGGGGCCCTATGAGCAGTTCTTC.